The clone carrying this TCR beta chain has only a few counts. The antigen is unknown. TCRdb reanalysed the RACE reads using MiXCR and keeps one entry per CDR3 protein. The table has 95,000 or so distinct CDR3 sequences, 11% seen once. The data originate from a study of human T cells and chemical hapten exposure. Background on the study: Diphenylcyclopropenone was administered weekly to the scalp of patients throughout the approximately 24-week study. Patches that contained 0.01% DPC were applied to the upper back and read at 6 days.

Indicated time point: patch test 2, 6 weeks after DPC sensitization. Treatment here: therapeutic diphenylcyclopropenone sensitization with weekly scalp DPC. Only after blood had been drawn was each patch test applied. This CDR3 comprises 14 residues. Trimming took 6 bases from V and 8 from J, leaving 17 bases between them. Study observations and caveats: No alteration of TCRs above 1 in 1000 frequency was seen with DPC sensitization.

This chain joins TRBV12-3 or TRBV12-4 and TRBJ2-1; D is possibly TRBD2 (6 bases). Source: whole blood, taken in connection with sensitization to the hapten diphenylcyclopropenone (DPC). The sequence came from a woman between 40 and 50 years old with alopecia areata. Some clones in this sample may be carry-over from other donors' samples. The CDR3 bases are TGTGCCAGCAGCCCCGGGGGTTTTCGGGATGAGCAGTTCTTC. Encoded protein: CASSPGGFRDEQFF.